This T cell receptor beta chain originates from a study of shared clonotypes between healthy human individuals. Overall study findings and caveats: When naive CD4 clonotypes were compared across a few donors, around 5% were shared.

Sorted subsets were amplified in replicate PCRs using 200 ng DNA, about 30,000 T cell genomes. Profiling relied on immunoSEQ multiplex PCR, and the TCRdb table lists in-frame clones only, not all of them. The table has more than 1.2 million clones, 97% to 99% seen once. The V gene's germline CDR1 is SEHNR and CDR2 FQNEAQ (reference sequence). Losses at the gene ends were 1 base for V and 4 bases for J; bases not matched to a gene: 8. The CDR3 has 16 residues. Comment on this clone: What it recognizes is unknown.

The authors divided CD4+ cells into CD45RA+ naive and CD45RA-negative memory subsets. This sequence originates from a man aged 25 to 45 in good health. Sequenced: naive CD4+ T cells sorted from blood. Noted subset: CD45RA+ positively selected. The chain has TRBV7-9 and TRBJ2-5, with 8 bases fitting TRBD1. This CDR3 reads CASSLGRGRNRETQYF. For the CDR3, the DNA is TGTGCCAGCAGCTTAGGCAGGGGGCGAAACAGAGAGACCCAGTACTTC.